The source of this T cell receptor (beta chain) is a study of blood T cell repertoires in COVID-19. In the study overall: Sites across the United States, Italy and Spain contributed samples from acute and convalescent COVID-19. PBMCs, B-cell-depleted T cells, or T cells provided the cDNA or gDNA that made up the material.

This CDR3 is 16 amino acids long. The ends were cut back, 1 base at V and 0 bases at J, with 12 bases in the middle. Germline V gives CDR1 LGHNA, CDR2 YSLEER. Authors' analysis steps: Reference gene primer amplification gave estimated nucleated cell counts. Profiled with immunoSEQ multiplex PCR; TCRdb holds only in-frame clones, not every one. The V and J calls and the clone size are those of that table, but D and trimming were determined from the DNA. The sample has approximately 91,000 clones, around 80% seen once. The sequence derives from a man in his 70s with acute or convalescent COVID-19. Material for sequencing was peripheral blood. J is TRBJ1-2 and V is TRBV4-3; D is perhaps TRBD1 (5 bases). CDR3 in DNA: TGCGCCAGCAGCCAAGCCGCGGGGCCTTCTAACTATGGCTACACCTTC. It yields the protein CASSQAAGPSNYGYTF.